Given below is one T cell receptor (beta chain) in context. This clonotype was found many times. No base quality information exists; no much larger clone differs at one position. The CDR3 measures 14 amino acids from cysteine to phenylalanine. The entry retains the CDR3 DNA only, 42 bases that are in frame from base 1. V lost 1 base and J lost 8 bases; the stretch between them is 14 bases long. The germline V gene yields KGHSH for CDR1 and LQKENI for CDR2. The data originate from a study of T cells after yellow fever vaccination (dated by TCRdb to between 2019 and 2020). Describing the broader study: Staining for CD3, CD45RA, CCR7 and CD95 was used to sort memory subsets (EM, EMRA, CM and Tscm) on a BD FACS Aria III. Blood samples were taken at several timepoints before and after primary and secondary immunization, and bulk PBMC replicates and cell subsets were isolated. To follow T-cell clones before and after primary and booster YFV17D yellow fever vaccination, bulk TCR alpha and beta repertoires were sequenced over time. The SMART-Seq v4 Ultra Low Input RNA kit was used to prepare libraries from fractions with low cell numbers. Two healthy male donors, one aged 18 to 29 and one aged 30 to 39 years, were included in the cohort. Memory subsets were sorted on days 0, 15 and 45 and at 18 months after primary vaccination, and on days 0, 15 and 45 after the 30-year booster. What the study reported, not specific to this receptor: The secondary T-cell response was weaker than the primary response but faster, peaking on day 5 instead of day 15. Because the study included only a couple of donors, the extent to which the findings can be generalized is limited. Computational filtering was needed because FACS-sorted repertoires could contain abundant contaminating clonotypes from the bulk population. On day 0, almost all vaccine-responding clonotypes were found to be below detection in the sorted memory subsets. A small fraction of clonotypes appeared in both the CD4 and CD8 compartments, likely as a result of convergent recombination. Most clones expanded after primary vaccination were re-detected after the booster (around 96% of CD4 and around 88% of CD8), suggesting broad memory maintenance.

The sample's treatment or condition label is to be understood as: live attenuated yellow fever vaccine strain. PBMCs were isolated from peripheral blood using a standard Ficoll-Paque protocol. RNA from sorted memory subsets was extracted with the RNeasy Micro Kit. TCR cDNA was synthesized by 5'RACE template switching, which introduced a universal primer site and unique molecular identifiers. cDNA synthesis was primed from both the TCR alpha and TCR beta constant segments. Two PCR steps were used to amplify libraries, with sample barcodes and sequencing adapters being added in the second step. Sequencing of the libraries was done on either Illumina HiSeq 2500 (2x100 bp) or NovaSeq (2x150 bp). Per the authors' processing: MIGEC was used to demultiplex reads and collapse the reads into UMI consensus sequences, and MiXCR was used for V(D)J alignment. Clonotypes responding to the vaccine were identified with edgeR on replicate PBMC samples, with the criteria of FDR below 0.01 and a log2 fold change above 5 up to day 15. Each bulk clonotype received a CD4 or CD8 identity based on whether the sequenced CD4 or CD8 repertoire contained that clonotype at higher abundance. To estimate how each clone was distributed across memory phenotypes, clonotype frequencies in memory subsets were weighted by FACS-sorted cell numbers. TCRdb itself trimmed the public reads at Q25 with fastp, ran MiXCR and retained productive beta chains. Identical CDR3 protein sequences are pooled into one entry, listed with their most common genes and DNA. V and J calls and clone size were set by TCRdb, not the authors. This sample lists approximately 27,000 distinct CDR3 sequences; approximately 5% were detected once. 12% of the sample comes from the top ten.

Rearrangement joined TRBV18 to TRBJ1-2, with the D gene call left open. The sequencing used PBMCs, either bulk or a sorted T-cell subset (CD4+, CD8+, memory, or dextramer-sorted; not recorded which), collected 15 days after the yellow fever booster vaccination. This clonotype was obtained from a man aged 25 to 40 who received the YFV17D yellow fever vaccine. The sequenced DNA: TGTGCCAGCTCACCACAACAACTCTCCGGGGGCTACACCTTC. It translates to CASSPQQLSGGYTF.